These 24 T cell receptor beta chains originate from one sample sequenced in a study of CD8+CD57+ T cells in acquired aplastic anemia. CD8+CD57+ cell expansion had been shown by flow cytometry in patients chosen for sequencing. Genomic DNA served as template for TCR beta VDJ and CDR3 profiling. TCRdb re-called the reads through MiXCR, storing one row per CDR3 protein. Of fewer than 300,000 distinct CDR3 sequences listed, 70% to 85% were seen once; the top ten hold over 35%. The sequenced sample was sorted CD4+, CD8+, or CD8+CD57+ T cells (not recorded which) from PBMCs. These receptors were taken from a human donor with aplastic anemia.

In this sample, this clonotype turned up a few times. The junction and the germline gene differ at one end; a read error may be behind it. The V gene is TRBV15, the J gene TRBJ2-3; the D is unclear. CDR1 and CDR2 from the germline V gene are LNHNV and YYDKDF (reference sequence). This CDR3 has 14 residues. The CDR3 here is CASSRAREPDTQYF. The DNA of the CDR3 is TGTGCCAGCAGCAGAGCCAGAGAGCCAGATACCCAGTACTTT.

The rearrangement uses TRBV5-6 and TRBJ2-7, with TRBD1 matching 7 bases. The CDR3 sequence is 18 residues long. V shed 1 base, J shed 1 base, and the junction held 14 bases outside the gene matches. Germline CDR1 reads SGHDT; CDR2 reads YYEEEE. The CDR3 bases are TGTGCCAGCAGCTTGCGTGCGGACGGGACAGCCCTTTCCTACGAGCAGTACGTC. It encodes CASSLRADGTALSYEQYV.

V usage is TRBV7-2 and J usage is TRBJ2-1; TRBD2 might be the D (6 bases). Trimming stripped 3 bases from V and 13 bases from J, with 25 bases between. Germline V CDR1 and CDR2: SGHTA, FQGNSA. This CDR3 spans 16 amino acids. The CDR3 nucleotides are TGTGCCAGCAGCTTTCATCCAGACGGGAGAAGCTTTTCCCAGTTCTTC. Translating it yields CASSFHPDGRSFSQFF.

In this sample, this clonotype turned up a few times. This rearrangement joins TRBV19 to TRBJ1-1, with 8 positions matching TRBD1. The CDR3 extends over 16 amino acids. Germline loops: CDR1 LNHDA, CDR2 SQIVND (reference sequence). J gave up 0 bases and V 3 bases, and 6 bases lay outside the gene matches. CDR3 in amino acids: CASSMDREGMNTEAFF. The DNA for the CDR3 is TGTGCCAGTAGTATGGACAGGGAAGGGATGAACACTGAAGCTTTCTTT.

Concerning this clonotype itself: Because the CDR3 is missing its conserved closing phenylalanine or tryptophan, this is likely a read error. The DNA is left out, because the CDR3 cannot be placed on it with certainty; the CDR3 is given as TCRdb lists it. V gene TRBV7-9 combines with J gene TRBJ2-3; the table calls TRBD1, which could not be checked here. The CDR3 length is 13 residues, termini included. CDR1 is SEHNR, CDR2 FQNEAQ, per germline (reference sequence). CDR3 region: CASGEGLTDTQDS.

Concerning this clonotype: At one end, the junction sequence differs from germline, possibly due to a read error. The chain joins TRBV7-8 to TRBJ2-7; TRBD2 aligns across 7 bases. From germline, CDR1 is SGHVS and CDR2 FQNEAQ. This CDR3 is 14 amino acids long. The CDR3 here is CASSYSGGPDTQYF. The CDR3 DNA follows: TGTGCCAGCAGCTACTCGGGAGGTCCCGATACGCAGTATTTC.

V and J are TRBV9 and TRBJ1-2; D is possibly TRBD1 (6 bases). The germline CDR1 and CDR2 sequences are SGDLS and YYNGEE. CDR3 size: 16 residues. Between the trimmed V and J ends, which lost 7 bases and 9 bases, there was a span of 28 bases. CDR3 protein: CASGVGGTDTLYCYTF. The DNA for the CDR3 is TGTGCCAGCGGGGTCGGGGGCACAGATACGCTGTATTGCTACACCTTC.

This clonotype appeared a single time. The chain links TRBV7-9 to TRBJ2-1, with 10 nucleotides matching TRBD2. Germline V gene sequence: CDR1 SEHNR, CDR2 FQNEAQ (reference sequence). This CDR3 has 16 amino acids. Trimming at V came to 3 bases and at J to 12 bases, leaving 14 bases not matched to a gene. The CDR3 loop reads CASSFQSGGGCDGQFF. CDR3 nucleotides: TGTGCCAGCAGCTTTCAAAGCGGGGGGGGGTGTGATGGGCAGTTCTTC. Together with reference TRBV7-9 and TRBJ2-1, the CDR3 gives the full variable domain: DTGVSQNPRHKITKRGQNVTFRCDPISEHNRLYWYRQTLGQGPEFLTYFQNEAQLEKSRLLSDRFSAERPKGSFSTLEIQRTEQGDSAMYLCASSFQSGGGCDGQFFGPGTRLTVL.

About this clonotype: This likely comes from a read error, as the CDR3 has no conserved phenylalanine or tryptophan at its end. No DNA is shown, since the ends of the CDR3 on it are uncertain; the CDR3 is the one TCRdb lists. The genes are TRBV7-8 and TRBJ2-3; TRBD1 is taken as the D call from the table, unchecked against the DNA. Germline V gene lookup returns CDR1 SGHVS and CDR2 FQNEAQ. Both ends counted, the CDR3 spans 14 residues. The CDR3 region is CASSFHPDATTLSY.

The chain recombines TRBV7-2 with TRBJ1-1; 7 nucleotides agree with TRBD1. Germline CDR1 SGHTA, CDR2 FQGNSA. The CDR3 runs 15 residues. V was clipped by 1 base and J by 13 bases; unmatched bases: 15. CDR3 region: CASSLEGTGDTEYFF. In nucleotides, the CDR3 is TGTGCCAGCAGCTTAGAGGGAACAGGGGATACGGAGTATTTCTTT.

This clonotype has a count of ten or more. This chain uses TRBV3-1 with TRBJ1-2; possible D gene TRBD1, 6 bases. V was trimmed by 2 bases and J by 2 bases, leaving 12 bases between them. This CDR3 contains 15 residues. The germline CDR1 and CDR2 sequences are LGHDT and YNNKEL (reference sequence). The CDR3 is CASSQWAGENYGYTF. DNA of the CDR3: TGTGCCAGCAGCCAATGGGCAGGGGAAAACTATGGCTACACCTTC.

This chain's CDR3 is CASSPDRSNSEQYF. The CDR3 DNA follows: TGTGCCAGCAGCCCGGACAGGAGCAACTCCGAGCAGTACTTC. V gene TRBV9 combines with J gene TRBJ2-7; 7 positions agree with TRBD1. Germline V gene data show CDR1 as SGDLS and CDR2 as YYNGEE. Trimming took 4 bases from V and 6 from J; bases not matched to a gene: 10. CDR3 length: 14 residues.

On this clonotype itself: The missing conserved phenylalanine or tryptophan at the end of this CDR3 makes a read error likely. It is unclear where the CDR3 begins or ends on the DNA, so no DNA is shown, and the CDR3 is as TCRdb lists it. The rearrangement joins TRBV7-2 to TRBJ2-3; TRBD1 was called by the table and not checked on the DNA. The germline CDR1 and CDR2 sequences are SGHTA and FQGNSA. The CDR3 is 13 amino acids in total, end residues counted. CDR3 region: CASSLSNLGTQET.

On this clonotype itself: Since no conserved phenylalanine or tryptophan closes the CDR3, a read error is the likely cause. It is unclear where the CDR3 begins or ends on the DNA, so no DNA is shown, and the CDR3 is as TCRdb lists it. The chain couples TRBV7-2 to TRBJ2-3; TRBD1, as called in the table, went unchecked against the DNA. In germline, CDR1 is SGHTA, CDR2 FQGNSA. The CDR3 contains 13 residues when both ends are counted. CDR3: CATSDEKTGVGEL.

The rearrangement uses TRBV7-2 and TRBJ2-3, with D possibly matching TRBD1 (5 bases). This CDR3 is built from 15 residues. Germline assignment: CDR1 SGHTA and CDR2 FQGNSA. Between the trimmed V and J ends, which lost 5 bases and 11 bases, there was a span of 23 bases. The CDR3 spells CASSKTESSYNEQYF. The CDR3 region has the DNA TGTGCCAGCAGCAAGACAGAGAGCTCCTACAATGAGCAGTATTTT. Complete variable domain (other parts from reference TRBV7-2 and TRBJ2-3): GAGVSQSPSNKVTEKGKDVELRCDPISGHTALYWYRQSLGQGLEFLIYFQGNSAPDKSGLPSDRFSAERTGGSVSTLTIQRTQQEDSAVYLCASSKTESSYNEQYFGPGTRLTVL.

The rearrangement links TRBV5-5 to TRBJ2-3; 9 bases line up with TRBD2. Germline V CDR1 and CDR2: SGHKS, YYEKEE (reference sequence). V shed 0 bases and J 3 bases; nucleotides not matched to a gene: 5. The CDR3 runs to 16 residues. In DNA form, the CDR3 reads TGTGCCAGCAGCTTGGGAGCGGGGGGCCGGACAGATACGCAGTATTTT. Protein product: CASSLGAGGRTDTQYF.

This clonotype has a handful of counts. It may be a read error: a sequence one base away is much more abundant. The CDR3 spells CASSLAGGANTQYFF. As DNA, the CDR3 is TGTGCCAGCAGCTTAGCGGGAGGAGCCAATACGCAGTATTTCTTT. This chain uses TRBV7-8 with TRBJ1-1; D not certain. With 0 bases removed from V and 13 bases from J, the gap between germline ends came to 21 bases. The germline V gene encodes CDR1 SGHVS and CDR2 FQNEAQ. The CDR3 length is 15 residues.

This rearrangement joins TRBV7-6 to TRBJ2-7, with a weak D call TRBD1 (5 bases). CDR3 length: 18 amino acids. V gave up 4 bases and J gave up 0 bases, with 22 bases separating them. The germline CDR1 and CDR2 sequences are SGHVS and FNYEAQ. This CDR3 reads CASSSDRFVTPLSYEQYV. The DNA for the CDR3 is TGTGCCAGCAGCTCTGACAGATTCGTGACACCCCTCTCCTACGAGCAGTACGTC.

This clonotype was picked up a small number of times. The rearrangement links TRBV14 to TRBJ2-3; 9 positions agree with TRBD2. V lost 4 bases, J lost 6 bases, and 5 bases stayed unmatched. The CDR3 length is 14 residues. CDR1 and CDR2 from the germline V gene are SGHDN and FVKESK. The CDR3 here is CASSPAGGRDTQYF. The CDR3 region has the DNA TGTGCCAGCAGCCCAGCGGGGGGCCGCGATACGCAGTATTTT. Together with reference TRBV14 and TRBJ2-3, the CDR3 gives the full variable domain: EAGVTQFPSHSVIEKGQTVTLRCDPISGHDNLYWYRRVMGKEIKFLLHFVKESKQDESGMPNNRFLAERTGGTYSTLKVQPAELEDSGVYFCASSPAGGRDTQYFGPGTRLTVL.

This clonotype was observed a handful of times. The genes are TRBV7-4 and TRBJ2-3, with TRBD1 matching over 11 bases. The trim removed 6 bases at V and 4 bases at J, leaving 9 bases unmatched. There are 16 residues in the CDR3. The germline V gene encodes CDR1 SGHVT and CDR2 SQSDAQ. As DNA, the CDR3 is TGTGCCAGCAGTCTGGACAGGGGGCGTTCTGCAGATACGCAGTATTTT. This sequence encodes CASSLDRGRSADTQYF. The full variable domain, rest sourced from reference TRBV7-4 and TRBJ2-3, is GAGVSQSPRYKVAKRGRDVALRCDSISGHVTLYWYRQTLGQGSEVLTYSQSDAQRDKSGRPSGRFSAERPERSVSTLKIQRTEQGDSAVYLCASSLDRGRSADTQYFGPGTRLTVL.

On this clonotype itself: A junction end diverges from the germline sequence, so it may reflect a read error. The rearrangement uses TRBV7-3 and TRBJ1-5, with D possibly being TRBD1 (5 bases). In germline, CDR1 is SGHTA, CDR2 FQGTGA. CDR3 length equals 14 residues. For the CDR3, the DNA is TGTGCCAGCAGTGAAGCGCACGGGACTAAGCCCCACCAGTTT. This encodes CASSEAHGTKPHQF.

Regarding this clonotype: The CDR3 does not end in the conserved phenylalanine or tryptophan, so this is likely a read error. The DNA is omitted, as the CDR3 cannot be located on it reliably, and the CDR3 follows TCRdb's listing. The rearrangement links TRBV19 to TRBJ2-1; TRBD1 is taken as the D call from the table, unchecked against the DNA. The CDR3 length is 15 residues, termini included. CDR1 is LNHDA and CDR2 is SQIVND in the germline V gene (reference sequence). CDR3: CASSARDGGEQDFGE.

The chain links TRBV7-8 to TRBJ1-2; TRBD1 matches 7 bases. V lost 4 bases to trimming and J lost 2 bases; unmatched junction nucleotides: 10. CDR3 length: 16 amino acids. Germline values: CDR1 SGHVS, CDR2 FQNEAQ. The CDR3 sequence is CASSSGGGPLNYGYTF. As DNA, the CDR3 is TGTGCCAGCAGCTCAGGGGGAGGTCCCTTGAACTATGGCTACACCTTC.

This CDR3 reads CASSLPTDTQYF. CDR3 DNA: TGTGCCAGCAGCTTACCGACAGATACGCAGTATTTT. The chain couples TRBV7-2 to TRBJ2-3; D gene unclear. V lost 2 bases to trimming and J lost 3 bases, with 3 bases between them. The CDR3 covers 12 residues. Germline V gene data show CDR1 as SGHTA and CDR2 as FQGNSA.